The 7 T cell receptor beta chains given below trace back to one sample, sequenced in a study of Ad26.COV2.S vaccination and SARS-CoV-2 variants. The table came from immunoSEQ multiplex PCR; TCRdb's copy has only in-frame clones and leaves some out. The sample records around 100,000 clones, around 81% being singletons. This specimen consisted of peripheral blood, obtained after recovery from COVID-19. These receptors all stem from a human donor who had recovered from COVID-19.

This clone was recorded a few times. V is TRBV3-1 (or the pseudogene TRBV3-2) and J is TRBJ1-5; D call uncertain. The germline CDR1 and CDR2 sequences are LGHDT and YNNKEL (reference sequence). The CDR3 sequence is 20 residues long. With 0 bases removed from V and 2 bases from J, the gap between germline ends came to 23 bases. Here the CDR3 DNA reads TGTGCCAGCAGCCAAGATCGGGGAATAACCCAAGCTTGGGGCAATCAGCCCCAGCATTTT. Its protein product is CASSQDRGITQAWGNQPQHF.

J is TRBJ2-3 and V is TRBV10-3; 9 positions agree with TRBD2. There are 15 residues in the CDR3. The germline gives CDR1 ENHRY, CDR2 SYGVKD. V trimming: 7 bases; J trimming: 1 base; junction bases outside the gene matches: 6. DNA for the CDR3: TGTGCCATCAATAAGGCTAGCGGGGGCACAGATACGCAGTATTTT. It yields the protein CAINKASGGTDTQYF.

The DNA for the CDR3 is TGTGCCACCAGCAGTGGAAGGGGCCCCTCTGAAGCTTTCTTT. This codes for CATSSGRGPSEAFF. The V and J genes are TRBV15 and TRBJ1-1; weak D call: TRBD1 (5 bases). The length of the CDR3 is 14 residues. The V gene lost 3 bases and the J gene lost 6 bases, with 14 bases spanning the gap. The germline CDR1 and CDR2 sequences are LNHNV and YYDKDF (reference sequence). Looking up the rest from reference TRBV15 and TRBJ1-1 gives the full variable domain: DAMVIQNPRYQVTQFGKPVTLSCSQTLNHNVMYWYQQKSSQAPKLLFHYYDKDFNNEADTPDNFQSRRPNTSFCFLDIRSPGLGDTAMYLCATSSGRGPSEAFFGQGTRLTVV.

The genes are TRBV6-5 and TRBJ1-3; D is unresolved. CDR1 is MNHEY and CDR2 is SVGAGI in the germline V gene. V lost 0 bases to trimming and J lost 4 bases, with 10 bases between them. This CDR3 is built from 15 residues. This chain's CDR3 is CASSYSIPAGNTIYF. The DNA of the CDR3 is TGTGCCAGCAGTTACTCGATCCCAGCCGGAAACACCATATATTTT.

The chain has TRBV16 and TRBJ2-5; the D is unclear. CDR1 is KGHSY, CDR2 FQNENV, per germline. CDR3 length equals 15 residues. V dropped 1 base and J dropped 5 bases, with 14 bases sitting between them. Written as DNA, the CDR3 is TGTGCCAGCAGCCAATTCCAAACAGTACGGGAGACCCAGTACTTC. This gives the protein CASSQFQTVRETQYF.

This clone was counted a few times. This rearrangement joins TRBV6-6 to TRBJ1-2, with D possibly being TRBD1 (5 bases). Germline V lookup: CDR1 MNHNY, CDR2 SVGAGI (reference sequence). V lost 2 bases to trimming and J lost 5 bases, with 15 bases between them. The CDR3 has 15 residues. The CDR3 reads CASSYGAGSVYGYTF. DNA of the CDR3: TGTGCCAGCAGTTACGGGGCAGGGTCGGTATATGGCTACACCTTC.

The DNA of the CDR3 is TGTGCCAGCAGTTACGACAGGGCGAACATTCAGTACTTC. It specifies CASSYDRANIQYF. J is TRBJ2-4 and V is TRBV28, with 7 bases fitting TRBD1. The V segment lost 4 bases and the J segment 7 bases; nucleotides outside the gene matches: 4. The germline gives CDR1 MDHEN, CDR2 SYDVKM. The CDR3 sequence is 13 residues long.